The 12 T cell receptor beta chains presented below share a single source sample, sequenced in a study of vaccination effects on CD4 cells after COVID-19. Their recognized antigens are unknown. Expansion with viral peptide pools was applied to antigen-specific CD4+ T cells by the ViraFEST assay prior to sequencing. Scientists isolated CD4+ T cells after a roughly 10-day culture period ended. SARS-CoV-2 infection was confirmed by PCR in the person between March and December 2020. Repertoires were generated with immunoSEQ multiplex PCR, while TCRdb's copy carries only in-frame clones and drops some. The sample lists 63,000 or so clones; roughly two thirds were seen once. The material was CD4+ T cells from PBMCs cultured with HIV peptides, obtained before COVID-19 vaccination. The subset here: HIV-1 Nef peptide pool negative control/reference culture. Receptor source: a human donor who had a prior SARS-CoV-2 infection.

V is TRBV18 and J is TRBJ2-5; perhaps TRBD1 as D (5 bases). The CDR3 is 13 residues long. Germline V lookup: CDR1 KGHSH, CDR2 LQKENI. The ends were cut back, 5 bases at V and 5 bases at J, with 12 bases in the middle. The CDR3 sequence: CASSKDAGETQYF. The CDR3 nucleotides are TGTGCCAGCTCAAAGGACGCAGGGGAGACCCAGTACTTC.

A few counts support this clone. The chain carries TRBV7-3 and TRBJ2-3; D gene uncertain. CDR3 length equals 11 residues. Germline CDR1 reads SGHTA; CDR2 reads FQGTGA. V dropped 8 bases and J dropped 5 bases, with 8 bases sitting between them. DNA of the CDR3: TGTGCCAGCGCGTCGGGAGATACGCAGTATTTT. Amino acids: CASASGDTQYF.

The V and J genes are TRBV18 and TRBJ1-1; possible D gene TRBD1, 5 bases. Trimming left V 5 bases short and J 1 base short, with 8 bases between. This CDR3 is built from 13 residues. Germline assignment: CDR1 KGHSH and CDR2 LQKENI. The CDR3 loop is CASSYTGNTEAFF. DNA for the CDR3: TGTGCCAGCTCATATACAGGGAACACTGAAGCTTTCTTT.

The chain combines TRBV6-5 with TRBJ1-1; D is undetermined. This CDR3 comprises 13 residues. Between the trimmed V and J ends, which lost 6 bases and 0 bases, there was a span of 8 bases. Germline assignment: CDR1 MNHEY and CDR2 SVGAGI. CDR3 region: CASSSTLNTEAFF. In DNA form, the CDR3 reads TGTGCCAGCAGCTCGACCTTGAACACTGAAGCTTTCTTT.

V and J are TRBV27 and TRBJ2-6; 10 nucleotides match TRBD1. The CDR3 is 19 amino acids. With V trimmed by 1 base and J by 0 bases, 6 bases remained unmatched. In germline, CDR1 is MNHEY, CDR2 SMNVEV (reference sequence). DNA of the CDR3: TGTGCCAGCAGTTTATTTGCCGACAGGGGGCTCTCTGGGGCCAACGTCCTGACTTTC. Its protein is CASSLFADRGLSGANVLTF. Using reference TRBV27 and TRBJ2-6 for the parts outside the CDR3, the full variable domain is EAQVTQNPRYLITVTGKKLTVTCSQNMNHEYMSWYRQDPGLGLRQIYYSMNVEVTDKGDVPEGYKVSRKEKRNFPLILESPSPNQTSLYFCASSLFADRGLSGANVLTFGAGSRLTVL.

This clone was seen more than once but under ten times. V and J are TRBV7-3 and TRBJ2-3; TRBD2 is a possible D gene (5 bases). The CDR3 runs 15 residues. CDR1 is SGHTA and CDR2 is FQGTGA in the germline V gene. With 2 bases removed from V and 0 bases from J, the gap between germline ends came to 9 bases. CDR3 nucleotides: TGTGCCAGCAGCTTAGCCCGGGGAAGCACAGATACGCAGTATTTT. Residues: CASSLARGSTDTQYF.

This clone was observed a handful of times. This chain connects TRBV7-2 to TRBJ2-1, with 9 bases identical to TRBD2. Trimming took 4 bases from V and 10 from J; bases not matched to a gene: 8. There are 14 residues in the CDR3. CDR1 SGHTA and CDR2 FQGNSA come from the germline V gene. CDR3 sequence reads: CASSSPGLAPEQFF. CDR3 nucleotide sequence: TGTGCCAGCAGCTCTCCGGGACTAGCTCCCGAGCAGTTCTTC.

The chain is built from TRBV7-2 and TRBJ2-5; D is uncertain. V lost 3 bases and J lost 2, with 7 bases in between. The germline CDR1 and CDR2 sequences are SGHTA and FQGNSA. This CDR3 has 13 residues. CDR3 amino acids: CASSFARQETQYF. DNA for the CDR3: TGTGCCAGCAGCTTCGCCCGACAAGAGACCCAGTACTTC.

This clone was observed a handful of times. The chain couples TRBV9 to TRBJ1-1; possibly TRBD1 for D (5 bases). Germline CDR1 is SGDLS and CDR2 is YYNGEE. Trimming pared 1 base from V and 6 bases from J, leaving 10 bases between. The CDR3 is made up of 13 amino acids. The CDR3 region is CASSVSRDSEAFF. The DNA of the CDR3 is TGTGCCAGCAGCGTATCCCGGGACTCTGAAGCTTTCTTT.

The rearrangement links TRBV25-1 to TRBJ2-5; the D gene is possibly TRBD2 (6 bases). CDR3 length: 16 amino acids. Deletions cut 3 bases from V and 4 bases from J, with 18 bases between. Germline values: CDR1 MGHDK, CDR2 SYGVNS. This CDR3 reads CASSDPGVGSPETQYF. CDR3 sequence (DNA): TGTGCCAGCAGTGATCCGGGGGTAGGAAGTCCAGAGACCCAGTACTTC. Together with reference TRBV25-1 and TRBJ2-5, the CDR3 gives the full variable domain: EADIYQTPRYLVIGTGKKITLECSQTMGHDKMYWYQQDPGMELHLIHYSYGVNSTEKGDLSSESTVSRIRTEHFPLTLESARPSHTSQYLCASSDPGVGSPETQYFGPGTRLLVL.

The rearrangement links TRBV6-2 or TRBV6-3 to TRBJ2-7, with 8 bases that match TRBD1. Per the germline V gene, CDR1 is MNHEY and CDR2 is SVGEGT. This CDR3 contains 15 residues. V lost 6 bases and J lost 4; bases outside the gene matches: 11. The DNA for the CDR3 is TGTGCCAGCAGGTACGACAGGGGTCGGTGGTACGAGCAGTACTTC. It encodes CASRYDRGRWYEQYF.

The sample holds a few counts of this clone. The chain joins TRBV7-9 to TRBJ2-5; D may be TRBD1 or TRBD2 (6 bases each). Trimming removed 3 bases at V and 5 bases at J, with 16 bases between. The germline V gene encodes CDR1 SEHNR and CDR2 FQNEAQ (reference sequence). This CDR3 is built from 15 residues. CDR3 loop: CASSFLQGGPETQYF. CDR3 in DNA: TGTGCCAGCAGCTTCTTACAAGGGGGGCCGGAGACCCAGTACTTC.